The text below deals with one T cell receptor (beta chain). The method was immunoSEQ multiplex PCR; TCRdb's version includes in-frame clones alone and lacks a portion of them. The data show 30,000 to 35,000 clones, 85% to 90% seen once. CDR1 and CDR2 from the germline V gene are KGHDR and SFDVKD. The CDR3 is 13 residues long. After removal of 9 bases from V and 6 bases from J, the junction contained 5 bases not matched to a gene. The sample is drawn from a study of blood T cell repertoires in COVID-19. Study context: There were acute and convalescent COVID-19 samples, and they came from the United States, Italy and Spain.

This rearrangement joins TRBV24-1 to TRBJ2-1; the match to TRBD1 covers 9 bases. What was sequenced was peripheral blood. This TCR derives from a man at least 80 years old with acute or convalescent COVID-19. The CDR3: CATGTGIFNEQFF. The CDR3 nucleotides are TGTGCCACCGGGACAGGGATTTTCAATGAGCAGTTCTTC.